This TCR beta chain was recorded in a study of blood T cell repertoires in COVID-19. Using immunoSEQ multiplex PCR, the repertoire was profiled, and TCRdb retains in-frame clones only, with some absent. The sample has 250,000 to 350,000 clones; 70% to 85% are singletons. Enrolled during active infection, Seattle patients were then followed longitudinally. Germline values: CDR1 DFQATT, CDR2 SNEGSKA (reference sequence). The CDR3 is 11 amino acids. Between the trimmed V and J ends, which lost 5 bases and 4 bases, there was a span of 8 bases. The source material was peripheral blood. The sequence came from a human donor with COVID-19, enrolled during active disease. The donor label of this sample is uncertain. The chain recombines TRBV20-1 with TRBJ1-2; no reliable D call. The CDR3 nucleotides are TGCAGTGCTCCGGAGCCCTATGGCTACACCTTC. The encoded protein is CSAPEPYGYTF.